Here is one T cell receptor (beta chain) with its context. Enrolment of Seattle patients took place during active infection, and they were followed longitudinally. The data are from a study of blood T cell repertoires in COVID-19. Background on the study: The United States, Italy and Spain were the sources of the acute and convalescent COVID-19 samples. The analysed material was cDNA or gDNA that came from T cells, B-cell-depleted T cells, or PBMCs.

The method was immunoSEQ multiplex PCR; TCRdb's version includes in-frame clones alone and lacks a portion of them. Of about 180,000 clones listed, 70% to 85% were seen once; the top ten hold approximately 6.9%. This clonotype was sampled from a man older than 75 with COVID-19, enrolled during active disease. Material for sequencing was peripheral blood.

The CDR3 is CASSQEEERGGRNEQFF. CDR3 coding DNA: TGTGCCAGCAGCCAAGAGGAGGAGCGGGGGGGCCGTAATGAGCAGTTCTTC. The chain has TRBV3-1 (or the pseudogene TRBV3-2) and TRBJ2-1, with 10 bases fitting TRBD2. The CDR3 totals 17 residues. J gave up 7 bases and V 0 bases, and 9 bases lay outside the gene matches. Per the germline V gene, CDR1 is LGHDT and CDR2 is YNNKEL (reference sequence).